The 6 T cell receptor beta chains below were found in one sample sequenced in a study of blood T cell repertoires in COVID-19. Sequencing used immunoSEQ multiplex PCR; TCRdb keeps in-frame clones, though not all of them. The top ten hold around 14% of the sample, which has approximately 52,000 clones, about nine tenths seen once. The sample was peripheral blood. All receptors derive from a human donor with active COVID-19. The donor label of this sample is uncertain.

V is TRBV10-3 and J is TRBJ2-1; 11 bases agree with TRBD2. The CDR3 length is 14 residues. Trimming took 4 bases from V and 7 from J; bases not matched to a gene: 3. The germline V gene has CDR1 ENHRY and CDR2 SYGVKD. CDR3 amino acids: CAISGLAGRNEQFF. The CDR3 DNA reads TGTGCCATCAGTGGACTAGCGGGACGGAATGAGCAGTTCTTC.

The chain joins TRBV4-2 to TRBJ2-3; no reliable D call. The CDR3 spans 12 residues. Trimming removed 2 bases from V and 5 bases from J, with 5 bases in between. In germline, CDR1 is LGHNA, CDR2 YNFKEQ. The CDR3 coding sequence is TGTGCCAGCAGCCAACTCGGAGATACGCAGTATTTT. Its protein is CASSQLGDTQYF.

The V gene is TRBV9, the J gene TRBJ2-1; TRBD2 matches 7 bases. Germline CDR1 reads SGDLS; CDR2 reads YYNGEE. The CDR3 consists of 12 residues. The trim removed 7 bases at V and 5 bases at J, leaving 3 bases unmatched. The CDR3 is CASGRGHNEQFF. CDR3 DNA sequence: TGTGCCAGCGGGAGGGGTCACAATGAGCAGTTCTTC.

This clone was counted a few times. This chain's CDR3 is CASSVRQNTGELFF. CDR3 coding DNA: TGTGCCAGCAGCGTGCGACAGAACACCGGGGAGCTGTTTTTT. The chain carries TRBV3-1 (or the pseudogene TRBV3-2) and TRBJ2-2; D gene unclear. V gave up 5 bases and J gave up 1 base, with 8 bases separating them. Germline V gene data show CDR1 as LGHDT and CDR2 as YNNKEL (reference sequence). This CDR3 is built from 14 residues.

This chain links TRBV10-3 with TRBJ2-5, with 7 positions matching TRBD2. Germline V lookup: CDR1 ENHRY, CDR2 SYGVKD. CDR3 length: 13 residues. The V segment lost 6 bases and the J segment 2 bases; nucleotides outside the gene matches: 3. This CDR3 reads CAIRGGSQETQYF. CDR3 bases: TGTGCCATCAGGGGAGGGTCTCAAGAGACCCAGTACTTC.

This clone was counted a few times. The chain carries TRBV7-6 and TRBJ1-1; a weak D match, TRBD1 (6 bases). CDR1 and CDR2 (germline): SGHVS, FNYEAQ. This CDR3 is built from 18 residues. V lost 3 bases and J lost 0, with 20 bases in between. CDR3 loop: CASSFLVTGHSLNTEAFF. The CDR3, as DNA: TGTGCCAGCAGCTTTTTAGTAACGGGACATTCCCTGAACACTGAAGCTTTCTTT.